This T cell receptor beta chain is from a study of blood T cell repertoires in COVID-19. Study in general: Samples of COVID-19 (acute and convalescent) were obtained from the United States, Italy and Spain. The analysed material was cDNA or gDNA that came from T cells, B-cell-depleted T cells, or PBMCs.

In the original workflow: Scientists estimated how many nucleated cells there were by amplifying reference gene primers. Profiled with immunoSEQ multiplex PCR; TCRdb holds only in-frame clones, not every one. Clonal size and the V and J genes are those of that table, whereas D and trimming came from the DNA. The top ten clones hold less than 9.5% of a sample with more than 110,000 clones, around 81% of them seen once. The CDR3 contains 13 residues. The germline gives CDR1 SGHAT, CDR2 FQNNGV. Germline trimming cut 10 bases from V and 0 bases from J; bases unmatched to any gene: 5. Specimen: peripheral blood. The source is a human donor in a cohort sampled during active COVID-19. V usage is TRBV11-2 and J usage is TRBJ1-1; 7 positions match TRBD1. The CDR3 loop is CAIRGQMNTEAFF. For the CDR3, the DNA is TGTGCCATTCGGGGACAGATGAACACTGAAGCTTTCTTT.